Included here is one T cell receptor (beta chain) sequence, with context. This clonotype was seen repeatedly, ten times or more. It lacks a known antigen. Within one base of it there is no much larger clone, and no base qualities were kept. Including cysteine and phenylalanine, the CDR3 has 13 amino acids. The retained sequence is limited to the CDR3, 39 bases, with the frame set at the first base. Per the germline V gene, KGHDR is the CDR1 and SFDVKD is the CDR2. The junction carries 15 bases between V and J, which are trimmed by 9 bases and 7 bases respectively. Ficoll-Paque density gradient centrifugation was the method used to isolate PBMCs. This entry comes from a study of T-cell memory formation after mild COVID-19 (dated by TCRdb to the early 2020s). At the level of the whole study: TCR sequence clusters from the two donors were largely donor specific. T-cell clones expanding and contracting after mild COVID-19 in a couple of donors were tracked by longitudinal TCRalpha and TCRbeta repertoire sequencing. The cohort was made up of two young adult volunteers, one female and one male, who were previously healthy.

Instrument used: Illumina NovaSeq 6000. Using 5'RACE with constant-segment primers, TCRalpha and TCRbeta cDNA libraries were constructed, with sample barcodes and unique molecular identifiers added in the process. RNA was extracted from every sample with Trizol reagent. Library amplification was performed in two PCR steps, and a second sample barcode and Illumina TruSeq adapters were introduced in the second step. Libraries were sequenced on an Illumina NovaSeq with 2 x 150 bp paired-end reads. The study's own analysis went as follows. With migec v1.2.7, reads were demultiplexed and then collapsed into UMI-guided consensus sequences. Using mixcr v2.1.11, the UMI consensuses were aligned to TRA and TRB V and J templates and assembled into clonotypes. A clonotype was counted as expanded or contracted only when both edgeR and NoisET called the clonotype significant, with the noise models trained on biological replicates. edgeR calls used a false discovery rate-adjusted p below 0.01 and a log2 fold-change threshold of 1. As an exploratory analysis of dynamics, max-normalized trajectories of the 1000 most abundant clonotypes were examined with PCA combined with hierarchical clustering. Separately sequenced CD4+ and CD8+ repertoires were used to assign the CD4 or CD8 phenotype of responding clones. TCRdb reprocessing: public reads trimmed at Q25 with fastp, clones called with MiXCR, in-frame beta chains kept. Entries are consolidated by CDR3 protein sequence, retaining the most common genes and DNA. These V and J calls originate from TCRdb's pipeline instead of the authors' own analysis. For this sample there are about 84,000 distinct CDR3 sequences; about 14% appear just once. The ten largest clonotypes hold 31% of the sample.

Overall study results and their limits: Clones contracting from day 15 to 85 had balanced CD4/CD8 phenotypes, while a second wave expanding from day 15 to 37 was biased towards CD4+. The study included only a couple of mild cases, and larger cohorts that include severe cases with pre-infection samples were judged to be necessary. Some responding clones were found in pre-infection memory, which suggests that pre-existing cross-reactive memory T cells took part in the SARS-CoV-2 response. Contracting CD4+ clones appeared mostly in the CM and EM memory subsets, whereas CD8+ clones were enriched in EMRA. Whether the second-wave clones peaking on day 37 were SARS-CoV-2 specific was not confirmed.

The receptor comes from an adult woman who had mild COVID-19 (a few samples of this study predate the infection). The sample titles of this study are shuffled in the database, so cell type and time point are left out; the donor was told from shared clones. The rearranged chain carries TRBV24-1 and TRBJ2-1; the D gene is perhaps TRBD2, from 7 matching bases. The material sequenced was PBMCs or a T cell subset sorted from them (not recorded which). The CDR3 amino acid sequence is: CATRRGAGNEQFF. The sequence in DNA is TGTGCCACCCGTCGGGGGGCGGGAAATGAGCAGTTCTTC.